What follows are 10 T cell receptor beta chains derived from one specimen sequenced in a study of blood T cell repertoires in COVID-19. The table came from immunoSEQ multiplex PCR; TCRdb's copy has only in-frame clones and leaves some out. The data hold about 300,000 clones, with about 88% observed a single time. Sequenced input: peripheral blood. The receptors were gathered from a man between 65 and 85 years old with acute or convalescent COVID-19.

The count of this clone is one. This chain uses TRBV18 with TRBJ2-4; D possibly corresponds to TRBD2 (6 bases). Germline V gene lookup returns CDR1 KGHSH and CDR2 LQKENI. CDR3 length equals 16 residues. The V gene lost 0 bases and the J gene lost 4 bases, with 13 bases spanning the gap. This CDR3 reads CASSPPIGTGKNIQYF. In DNA form, the CDR3 reads TGTGCCAGCTCACCACCTATAGGGACTGGGAAAAACATTCAGTACTTC.

The genes are TRBV5-4 and TRBJ2-5; TRBD1 matches 9 bases. Trimming cost V 4 bases and J 4 bases; bases outside gene matches: 5. Looked up from germline, CDR1 is SGHNT and CDR2 is YYREEE (reference sequence). This CDR3 is built from 14 residues. The CDR3 region is CASSRGQGRETQYF. The CDR3 nucleotides read TGTGCCAGCAGCCGGGGACAGGGAAGAGAGACCCAGTACTTC.

The genes are TRBV19 and TRBJ1-2; D unclear. CDR1 LNHDA and CDR2 SQIVND come from the germline V gene (reference sequence). V was cut by 0 bases and J by 11 bases, with 16 bases left in between. This CDR3 has 14 residues. CDR3 in amino acids: CASSIDSARAGYTF. In nucleotides, the CDR3 is TGTGCCAGTAGTATAGATTCCGCTCGAGCGGGGTACACCTTC.

The genes are TRBV5-8 and TRBJ2-2; a weak D match, TRBD2 (5 bases). The CDR3 contains 15 residues. V shed 4 bases and J shed 4 bases, with 14 bases lying between them. CDR1 is SGHTS and CDR2 is YDEGEE in the germline V gene. The CDR3: CASSPPGLLTGELFF. The CDR3 DNA reads TGTGCCAGCAGCCCCCCAGGACTCCTCACCGGGGAGCTGTTTTTT.

To note about this clone: Its ends do not fully match the called genes, so a read error is possible. This rearrangement joins TRBV30 to TRBJ2-5; the match to TRBD2 covers 7 bases. CDR3 length: 12 amino acids. Germline V gives CDR1 GTSNPN, CDR2 SVGIG (reference sequence). This CDR3 reads CAGRDSGETQYF. The CDR3 nucleotides read TGTGCCGGGAGGGACTCTGGAGAGACCCAGTACTTC.

The gene calls are TRBV5-1 and TRBJ2-7, with TRBD1 as a possible D gene (6 bases). V was shortened by 4 bases and J by 2 bases, with 16 bases between the two germline ends. The CDR3 consists of 15 residues. The germline CDR1 and CDR2 sequences are SGHRS and YFSETQ. The CDR3, as DNA: TGCGCCAGCAGCCCATTAGACAGGTTCGCCTACGAGCAGTACTTC. This encodes CASSPLDRFAYEQYF.

CDR3: CAQMGANYGYTF. The DNA of the CDR3 is TGTGCCCAGATGGGGGCCAACTATGGCTACACCTTC. The V gene is TRBV2, the J gene TRBJ1-2; D is perhaps TRBD1 (6 bases). The CDR3 extends over 12 amino acids. Germline V gene data show CDR1 as SNHLY and CDR2 as FYNNEI. V lost 11 bases, J lost 2 bases, and 12 bases lay in between.

As for this clone: Other DNA sequences from this sample encode an identical CDR3 as well. The chain uses TRBV30 and TRBJ1-5, with 7 positions matching TRBD1. Trimming removed 1 base from V and 7 bases from J; junction bases left unmatched: 4. CDR1 GTSNPN and CDR2 SVGIG come from the germline V gene (reference sequence). The CDR3 loop spans 13 amino acids. The CDR3 DNA reads TGTGCCTGGAGTGCAGGGGGACGCCAGCCCCAGCATTTT. Amino acid sequence: CAWSAGGRQPQHF.

This chain uses TRBV19 with TRBJ2-7; 7 bases line up with TRBD1. Germline V CDR1 and CDR2: LNHDA, SQIVND (reference sequence). The CDR3 has 15 residues. V was pared by 5 bases and J by 2 bases, with 9 bases of the junction left unmatched. CDR3 loop: CASSPSGTATYEQYF. The CDR3 DNA reads as TGTGCCAGTAGTCCTTCCGGGACAGCTACCTACGAGCAGTACTTC.

The V gene is TRBV5-1, the J gene TRBJ2-7, with D possibly TRBD1 on 6 matching bases. Germline V gene lookup returns CDR1 SGHRS and CDR2 YFSETQ. V was cut by 2 bases and J by 1 base, with 13 bases left in between. This CDR3 contains 15 residues. CDR3 DNA sequence: TGCGCCAGCAGCTTAGAGCCAGGGGCGTCCTACGAGCAGTACTTC. Its protein is CASSLEPGASYEQYF.